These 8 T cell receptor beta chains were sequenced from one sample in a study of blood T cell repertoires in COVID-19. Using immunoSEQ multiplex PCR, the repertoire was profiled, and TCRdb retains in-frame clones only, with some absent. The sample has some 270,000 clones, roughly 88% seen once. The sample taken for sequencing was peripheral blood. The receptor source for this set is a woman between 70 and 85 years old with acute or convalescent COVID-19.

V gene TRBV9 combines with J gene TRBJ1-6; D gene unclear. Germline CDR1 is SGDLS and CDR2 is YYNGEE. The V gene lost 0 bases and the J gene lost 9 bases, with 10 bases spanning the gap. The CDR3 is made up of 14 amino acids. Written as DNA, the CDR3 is TGTGCCAGCAGCGTAGCCGGGGAGAGTTCACCCCTCCACTTT. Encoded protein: CASSVAGESSPLHF.

The CDR3 protein is CASSPGTSGGAETQYF. In nucleotides, the CDR3 is TGTGCCAGCAGCCCCGGGACTAGCGGGGGGGCTGAGACCCAGTACTTC. This rearrangement joins TRBV6-2 or TRBV6-3 to TRBJ2-5; TRBD2 aligns across 16 bases. CDR1 is MNHEY and CDR2 is SVGEGT in the germline V gene. V shed 6 bases and J 5 bases; nucleotides not matched to a gene: 6. The CDR3 contains 16 residues.

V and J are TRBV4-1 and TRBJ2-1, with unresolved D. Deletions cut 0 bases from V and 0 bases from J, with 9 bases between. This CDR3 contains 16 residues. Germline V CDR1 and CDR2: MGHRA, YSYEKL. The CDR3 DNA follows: TGCGCCAGCAGCCAAGAACCAGAGGTCTCCTACAATGAGCAGTTCTTC. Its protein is CASSQEPEVSYNEQFF.

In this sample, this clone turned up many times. This chain's CDR3 is CASSPPTRGNTIYF. CDR3 sequence (DNA): TGTGCCAGCTCACCACCCACCCGGGGAAACACCATATATTTT. This sequence joins TRBV18 and TRBJ1-3; D ambiguous. The CDR3 runs 14 residues. The V end lost 0 bases, the J end lost 4 bases, and 7 bases lay between the germline ends. In germline, CDR1 is KGHSH, CDR2 LQKENI.

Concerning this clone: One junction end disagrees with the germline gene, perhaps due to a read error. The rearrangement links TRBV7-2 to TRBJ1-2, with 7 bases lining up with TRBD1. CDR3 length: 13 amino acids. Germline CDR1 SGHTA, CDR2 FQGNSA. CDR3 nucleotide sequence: TGTGCCAGCAACTTACAGGGGATAAGGGGCTACACCTTC. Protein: CASNLQGIRGYTF.

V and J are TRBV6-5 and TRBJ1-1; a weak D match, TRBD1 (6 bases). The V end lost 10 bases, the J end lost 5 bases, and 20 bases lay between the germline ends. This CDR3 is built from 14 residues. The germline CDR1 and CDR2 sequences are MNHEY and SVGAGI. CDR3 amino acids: CATRMIRGLTEAFF. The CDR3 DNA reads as TGTGCCACCAGGATGATAAGGGGGTTGACTGAAGCTTTCTTT.

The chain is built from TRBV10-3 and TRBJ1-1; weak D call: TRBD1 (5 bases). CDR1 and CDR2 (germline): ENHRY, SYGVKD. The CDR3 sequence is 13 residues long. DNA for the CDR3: TGTGGGAGCCGGGGGGAAGTGAACACTGAAGCTTTCTTT. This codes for CGSRGEVNTEAFF.

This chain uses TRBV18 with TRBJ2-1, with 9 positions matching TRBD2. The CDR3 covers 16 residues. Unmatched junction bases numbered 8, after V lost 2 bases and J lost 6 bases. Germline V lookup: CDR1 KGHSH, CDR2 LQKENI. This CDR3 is CASSPSGLAGFNEQFF. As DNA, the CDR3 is TGTGCCAGCTCACCATCAGGGCTAGCGGGGTTCAATGAGCAGTTCTTC.